There are many counts of the clone carrying this T cell receptor (beta chain). The data were taken from a study of human T cells and chemical hapten exposure. Study as a whole: Women made up most patients, who had alopecia areata, totalis or universalis.

With V trimmed by 4 bases and J by 5 bases, 6 bases remained unmatched. This CDR3 region has 14 residues. Germline-derived CDR1 and CDR2 are SQVTM and ANQGSEA. TCRdb recomputed calls from the RACE reads with MiXCR, one row per CDR3 protein. The sample records 85,000 to 90,000 distinct CDR3 sequences, 8% to 10% being singletons. Described time point: pre-sensitization, week 0. The treatment: therapeutic diphenylcyclopropenone sensitization with weekly scalp DPC. The clonotype was recovered from a woman aged 40 to 50 with alopecia areata. Some clones in this sample may be carry-over from other donors' samples. V gene TRBV29-1 combines with J gene TRBJ2-2, with 8 positions matching TRBD1. This specimen was whole blood, taken in connection with sensitization to the hapten diphenylcyclopropenone (DPC). The CDR3 DNA is TGCAGCGTTGTAGGTGACAGGGGAACCGGGGAGCTGTTTTTT. This sequence encodes CSVVGDRGTGELFF.